This is a list of T cell receptor beta chains from one sample in a study of T cell repertoires in cytomegalovirus infection. One entry per CDR3 protein results from TCRdb running MiXCR on the reads. The sample has around 630,000 distinct CDR3 sequences; roughly a quarter are singletons. Sequenced input: CD8+ T cells from PBMCs. The receptors shown here come from a human donor in good health (CMV status not recorded). Some clones in this sample may be carry-over from other donors' samples. Each CDR3 is given with its conserved first and last residue. Fields, in order: D gene, CDR3 length, clone size, J gene, V gene, CDR3 protein, CDR3 DNA. D genes are given only for firm matches. Only part of the rows carry a size: once, few, many, or a class if the clone is expanded.

- 16 - TRBJ2-2 TRBV7-6 CAIDVGQVANTGELFF TGTGCCATCGACGTAGGGCAGGTGGCGAACACCGGGGAGCTGTTTTTT
- 15 - TRBJ2-5 TRBV7-6 CASSFTGRGYETQYF TGTGCCAGCAGCTTTACGGGCAGGGGTTACGAGACCCAGTACTTC
TRBD2 13 - TRBJ2-1 TRBV7-2 CASSLGRVHEQFF TGTGCCAGCAGCTTGGGGAGGGTCCATGAGCAGTTCTTC
TRBD2 14 - TRBJ2-3 TRBV6-2/TRBV6-3 CASLLGLGTDTQYF TGTGCCAGTCTGCTGGGACTAGGCACAGATACGCAGTATTTT
TRBD2 17 few TRBJ2-5 TRBV20-1 CSARDNLRAGGRETQYF TGCAGTGCTAGAGATAACCTCCGAGCGGGGGGACGAGAGACCCAGTACTTC
- 16 many TRBJ2-3 TRBV25-1 CASSDDSIRDTDTQYF TGTGCCAGCAGCGATGACAGTATTCGGGACACAGATACGCAGTATTTT
- 13 many TRBJ2-1 TRBV6-2/TRBV6-3 CASSYREHNEQFF TGTGCCAGCAGTTACAGGGAACACAATGAGCAGTTCTTC
- 16 many TRBJ2-7 TRBV12-5 CASGLISASHPYEQYF TGTGCTAGTGGTTTAATATCAGCCTCTCACCCCTACGAGCAGTACTTC
TRBD1 14 few TRBJ2-2 TRBV5-1 CASSYGTETGELFF TGCGCCAGCAGCTACGGGACAGAGACCGGGGAGCTGTTTTTT
- 15 - TRBJ1-2 TRBV28 CASVEAAQRNYGYTF TGTGCCAGTGTTGAGGCAGCTCAGCGGAACTATGGCTACACCTTC
- 15 few TRBJ2-5 TRBV14 CASSQDLNSQETQYF TGTGCCAGCAGCCAAGATTTGAACTCCCAAGAGACCCAGTACTTC
- 16 - TRBJ1-5 TRBV20-1 CSARNRYSYSNQPQHF TGCAGTGCTAGGAACCGATACAGCTATAGCAATCAGCCCCAGCATTTT
- 12 few TRBJ2-1 TRBV20-1 CSARVGGTEQFF TGCAGTGCTAGAGTTGGGGGTACTGAGCAGTTCTTC
- 15 few TRBJ1-6 TRBV20-1 CSAPGMSSYNSPLHF TGCAGTGCTCCAGGGATGAGCTCCTATAATTCACCCCTCCACTTT
TRBD2 17 - TRBJ2-1 TRBV9 CASSPRTSGGIGDEQFF TGTGCCAGCAGCCCCCGGACTAGCGGGGGAATAGGGGATGAGCAGTTCTTC
TRBD2 18 - TRBJ2-1 TRBV5-1 CASSTATLLAGYYNEQFF TGCGCCAGCAGCACCGCCACCTTACTAGCGGGGTACTACAATGAGCAGTTCTTC
- 14 few TRBJ1-1 TRBV29-1 CSVEGWGADTEAFF TGCAGCGTTGAGGGCTGGGGCGCGGACACTGAAGCTTTCTTT
- 13 few TRBJ2-1 TRBV20-1 CSAHSSSYNEQFF TGCAGTGCCCACTCTTCCTCGTACAATGAGCAGTTCTTC
TRBD1 14 - TRBJ2-7 TRBV29-1 CSAGRTGGPYEQYF TGCAGCGCCGGCCGGACAGGGGGACCCTACGAGCAGTACTTC
TRBD1 18 - TRBJ1-5 TRBV5-5 CASSSGTGGVIPSQPQHF TGTGCCAGCAGCTCCGGGACAGGGGGCGTCATTCCAAGTCAGCCCCAGCATTTT
- 14 few TRBJ2-1 TRBV20-1 CSARDGGAYNEQFF TGCAGTGCTAGAGATGGGGGAGCCTACAATGAGCAGTTCTTC
- 16 - TRBJ1-5 TRBV28 CASSLGRGFGNQPQHF TGTGCCAGCAGTTTAGGGCGGGGATTTGGCAATCAGCCCCAGCATTTT
- 17 - TRBJ1-5 TRBV10-2 CASSESRGARSNQPQHF TGCGCCAGCAGTGAGTCGAGAGGGGCCAGGAGCAATCAGCCCCAGCATTTT
TRBD1 16 many TRBJ1-1 TRBV7-9 CASSLAYRGRDTEAFF TGTGCCAGCAGCTTAGCTTACAGGGGCCGAGACACTGAAGCTTTCTTT
TRBD2 17 - TRBJ2-1 TRBV29-1 CSVGLATSGGTYNEQFF TGCAGCGTTGGATTAGCGACTAGCGGGGGGACCTACAATGAGCAGTTCTTC
TRBD2 17 few TRBJ2-5 TRBV19 CASSSLAGAGVQETQYF TGTGCCAGTAGTTCCCTAGCGGGGGCCGGGGTACAAGAGACCCAGTACTTC
- 14 - TRBJ2-7 TRBV5-1 CANSRQADSYEQYF TGCGCCAACAGCCGACAGGCCGATTCCTACGAGCAGTACTTC
- 12 few TRBJ1-1 TRBV20-1 CRTIDSGSEAFF TGCAGGACCATCGATTCCGGGTCTGAAGCTTTCTTT
- 16 many TRBJ2-3 TRBV7-8 CASSLASPGAPDTQYF TGTGCCAGCAGCTTAGCTAGCCCGGGAGCCCCAGATACGCAGTATTTT
- 16 - TRBJ1-5 TRBV5-1 CASSLGEGGLSQPQHF TGCGCCAGCAGCTTGGGAGAGGGAGGGTTGAGTCAGCCCCAGCATTTT
- 16 - TRBJ2-2 TRBV7-9 CASSPPGVLYTGELFF TGTGCCAGCAGCCCTCCCGGAGTTCTTTACACCGGGGAGCTGTTTTTT
- 15 few TRBJ1-4 TRBV7-8 CASSLMGGYNEKLFF TGTGCCAGCAGCTTAATGGGCGGTTATAATGAAAAACTGTTTTTT
TRBD2 15 - TRBJ2-3 TRBV6-2/TRBV6-3 CASSYFSGETDTQYF TGTGCCAGCAGTTACTTTAGCGGGGAGACAGATACGCAGTATTTT
- 12 many TRBJ2-7 TRBV12-5 CASGLVAYEQYF TGTGCTAGTGGTTTGGTGGCCTACGAGCAGTACTTC
TRBD2 16 - TRBJ2-1 TRBV5-4 CASSLAMGLAINERFF TGTGCCAGCAGCTTGGCCATGGGACTAGCAATCAATGAGCGGTTCTTC
- 15 few TRBJ1-2 TRBV28 CASSFYAGSIDGYTF TGTGCCAGCAGTTTTTACGCAGGTTCTATAGATGGCTACACCTTC
TRBD1 16 many TRBJ1-5 TRBV7-6 CASSPAGGWVNQPQHF TGTGCCAGCAGCCCGGCAGGGGGATGGGTCAATCAGCCCCAGCATTTT
TRBD2 15 few TRBJ2-1 TRBV6-1 CASSELAGYDDEQFF TGTGCCAGCAGTGAGCTAGCGGGGTATGACGATGAGCAGTTCTTC
TRBD1 15 few TRBJ1-2 TRBV29-1 CSVVGTDPSNYGYTF TGCAGCGTTGTAGGGACAGACCCTTCTAACTATGGCTACACCTTC
- 12 few TRBJ2-5 TRBV20-1 CSANPSPETQYF TGCAGTGCCAACCCGTCGCCTGAGACCCAGTACTTC